Listed below are T cell receptor beta chains from one sample, sequenced in a study of T cells in tumors after PD-1 blockade. Clones were sequenced by immunoSEQ multiplex PCR, and TCRdb holds only the in-frame ones, with some missing. The sample has roughly 25,000 clones, roughly 82% seen once. Sequencing used PBMCs, obtained after anti-PD-1 treatment. The receptor set was obtained from a human donor with basal cell carcinoma. The CDR3 runs from the conserved cysteine through the conserved F or W. A D gene is named only where the DNA matches it firmly. Size is omitted from some rows. Given values are once, few, many or a class for expanded clones.

.	TRBV6-6	TRBD1	15	TRBJ1-2	TGTGCCAGCAGCCTCGTGGGAGGGGGCAGCTATGGCTACACCTTC	CASSLVGGGSYGYTF
.	TRBV4-1	.	16	TRBJ2-3	TGCGCCAGCAGCCAAGAGCCGGGGGCCAGCACAGATACGCAGTATTTT	CASSQEPGASTDTQYF
.	TRBV6-5	TRBD1	15	TRBJ1-2	TGTGCCAGCAGTCAAAAACAGGGGGCGCTTGCTGGCTACACCTTC	CASSQKQGALAGYTF
.	TRBV27	.	15	TRBJ2-3	TGTGCCAGCAGTTCCGACAGGGGAGGGACAGATACGCAGTATTTT	CASSSDRGGTDTQYF
.	TRBV12-3/TRBV12-4	.	13	TRBJ1-2	TGTGCCAGCAGTTTATTAAAGAACTATGGCTACACCTTC	CASSLLKNYGYTF
.	TRBV13	TRBD1	16	TRBJ1-2	TGTGCCAGCAGCTCCGACAGGGTTAGAGTTAACTATGGCTACACCTTC	CASSSDRVRVNYGYTF
.	TRBV5-6	TRBD1	14	TRBJ2-5	TGTGCCAGCAGCCCTCCGGGACAGGGGGAGACCCAGTACTTC	CASSPPGQGETQYF
.	TRBV20-1	TRBD2	14	TRBJ2-7	TGCAGTGCCAGTACGGCAGCGGGGGCTTACGAGCAGTACTTC	CSASTAAGAYEQYF
.	TRBV12-3/TRBV12-4	TRBD2	13	TRBJ2-1	TGTGCCCTCAGCCAGCGGGGGATGAATGAGCAGTTCTTC	CALSQRGMNEQFF
.	TRBV5-1	.	14	TRBJ1-1	TGCGCCAGCAGCTTAGGGGTCTGGAACACTGAAGCTTTCTTT	CASSLGVWNTEAFF
.	TRBV9	TRBD2	15	TRBJ2-1	TGTGCCAGCAGCGTAGTATCTAGCGGTAACAATGAGCAGTTCTTC	CASSVVSSGNNEQFF
.	TRBV10-2	TRBD1	15	TRBJ1-1	TGCGCCAGCAGTGAGGTGGGACAGGGTCCCCCTGAAGCTTTCTTT	CASSEVGQGPPEAFF
few	TRBV6-5	.	12	TRBJ1-1	TGTGCCAGCAGTTACAGCGGGGATGAAGCTTTCTTT	CASSYSGDEAFF
.	TRBV4-1	.	17	TRBJ2-2	TGCGCCAGCAGCCATTTAGAGCCTAGGCCGAACACCGGGGAGCTGTTTTTT	CASSHLEPRPNTGELFF
.	TRBV7-9	.	13	TRBJ1-4	TGTGCCAGCAGCTCAGGGGTTCATGAAAAACTGTTTTTT	CASSSGVHEKLFF
.	TRBV7-3	.	15	TRBJ1-2	TGTGCCAGCAGCATTGGGCCCGACCCGAGGGATGGCTACACCTTC	CASSIGPDPRDGYTF
.	TRBV27	.	16	TRBJ2-6	TGTGCCAGCAGTTTATTTGGGTTCGCTGGGGCCAACGTCCTGACTTTC	CASSLFGFAGANVLTF
.	TRBV7-8	TRBD1	16	TRBJ1-1	TGTGCCAGCAGCTTACGGGACAGGGGTTCGGGCACTGAAGCTTTCTTT	CASSLRDRGSGTEAFF
.	TRBV10-3	.	13	TRBJ2-1	TGTGCCGTCGTCGGGTCTTCGGGCAATGAGCAGTTCTTC	CAVVGSSGNEQFF
.	TRBV7-2	.	16	TRBJ1-1	TGTGCCAGCAGCTTGGTTGGTCGTGGGGGACACACTGAAGCTTTCTTT	CASSLVGRGGHTEAFF
.	TRBV30	.	12	TRBJ1-2	TGTGCCTGGACCCCGGCCGGGATGGGCTACACCTTC	CAWTPAGMGYTF
.	TRBV10-3	.	14	TRBJ1-6	TGTGCCATCAATGAGGGCCAGGGCATCTCACCCCTCCACTTT	CAINEGQGISPLHF
.	TRBV6-5	.	16	TRBJ2-3	TGTGCCAGCAGTTACTCAGGCAGGGGTGGTGCAGATACGCAGTATTTT	CASSYSGRGGADTQYF
once	TRBV3-1/TRBV3-2	TRBD2	14	TRBJ2-7	TGTGCCAGCAGCCAAATAGCGGGGGCGAACGAGCAGTACTTC	CASSQIAGANEQYF